Shown below are 11 T cell receptor beta chains from a single sample sequenced in a study of T-cell memory formation after mild COVID-19. TCRdb used MiXCR to reprocess the 5' RACE reads, holding one entry per CDR3 protein. The table includes 75,000 to 90,000 distinct CDR3 sequences, over 11% detected once. The sequenced sample consisted of PBMCs or a T cell subset sorted from them (not recorded which). The receptor source for this set is an adult woman who had mild COVID-19 (a few samples of this study predate the infection). Cell type and time point are not known.

This clonotype has more than one count but fewer than ten. The gene calls are TRBV5-1 and TRBJ2-3; 11 positions agree with TRBD2. This CDR3 spans 15 amino acids. V shed 2 bases, J shed 5 bases, and the junction held 4 bases outside the gene matches. Germline V gene data show CDR1 as SGHRS and CDR2 as YFSETQ. The CDR3 here is CASSFLLAGEDTQYF. CDR3 sequence (DNA): TGCGCCAGCAGCTTCCTACTAGCGGGAGAAGATACGCAGTATTTT.

In its sample, this clonotype was seen a few times. The CDR3 DNA reads TGCGCCAGCAGCTTGAGTCCCGGCAGGGGGCCTGATGGCTACACCTTC. This codes for CASSLSPGRGPDGYTF. The chain has TRBV5-1 and TRBJ1-2, with 8 bases that match TRBD1. CDR3 length: 16 residues. Trimming at V came to 1 base and at J to 6 bases, leaving 11 bases not matched to a gene. The germline V gene has CDR1 SGHRS and CDR2 YFSETQ.

The V call is TRBV9, the J call TRBJ1-2; D remains unclear. Germline V gene sequence: CDR1 SGDLS, CDR2 YYNGEE. This CDR3 contains 16 residues. The ends were cut back, 0 bases at V and 2 bases at J, with 14 bases in the middle. This CDR3 reads CASSVDRTQANYGYTF. The DNA of the CDR3 is TGTGCCAGCAGCGTAGATAGGACTCAAGCAAACTATGGCTACACCTTC.

This clonotype was detected only a few times. The V gene is TRBV19, the J gene TRBJ1-1, with unresolved D. The germline gives CDR1 LNHDA, CDR2 SQIVND (reference sequence). The CDR3 extends over 15 amino acids. The V end lost 5 bases, the J end lost 1 base, and 14 bases lay between the germline ends. CDR3 loop: CASSPSEVGNTEAFF. The DNA of the CDR3 is TGTGCCAGTAGTCCCTCGGAGGTGGGGAACACTGAAGCTTTCTTT.

This clonotype was seen at least ten times. This rearrangement joins TRBV9 to TRBJ2-1; 8 bases fit TRBD2. The J segment lost 7 bases and the V segment lost 0 bases, leaving 6 bases of the junction unmatched. Germline assignment: CDR1 SGDLS and CDR2 YYNGEE. This CDR3 comprises 15 residues. As DNA, the CDR3 is TGTGCCAGCAGCGTAGGGGGCGGGAGGATGAATGAGCAGTTCTTC. Translated: CASSVGGGRMNEQFF. Filled out from reference TRBV9 and TRBJ2-1, the complete variable domain reads DSGVTQTPKHLITATGQRVTLRCSPRSGDLSVYWYQQSLDQGLQFLIQYYNGEERAKGNILERFSAQQFPDLHSELNLSSLELGDSALYFCASSVGGGRMNEQFFGPGTRLTVL.

The CDR3 here is CASSSGYFATNEKLFF. CDR3 DNA: TGTGCCAGCAGCTCAGGATATTTCGCAACTAATGAAAAACTGTTTTTT. The rearrangement links TRBV7-2 to TRBJ1-4; D is undetermined. Trimming took off 4 bases at V and 0 bases at J, with 12 bases between the two ends. The CDR3 is made up of 16 amino acids. Looked up from germline, CDR1 is SGHTA and CDR2 is FQGNSA.

This clonotype was seen once. The chain employs TRBV7-6 and TRBJ2-7, with 8 bases identical to TRBD1. V shed 4 bases, J shed 1 base, and the junction held 9 bases outside the gene matches. The CDR3 is 16 amino acids. From germline, CDR1 is SGHVS and CDR2 FNYEAQ. The CDR3 nucleotides are TGTGCCAGCAGCTCCCCAGGGGGCTTGGGTTCCTACGAGCAGTACTTC. Translating gives CASSSPGGLGSYEQYF.

This chain links TRBV4-1 with TRBJ2-7; TRBD1 is a possible D gene (8 bases). The germline CDR1 and CDR2 sequences are MGHRA and YSYEKL. The CDR3 length is 15 residues. Trimming cost V 2 bases and J 2 bases, with 13 bases left between them. In nucleotides, the CDR3 is TGCGCCAGCAGCCAAAACAGGGGGGGGCCCTACGAGCAGTACTTC. Amino acids: CASSQNRGGPYEQYF.

This chain uses TRBV19 with TRBJ1-1; D call uncertain. The CDR3 consists of 17 residues. Germline V gene lookup returns CDR1 LNHDA and CDR2 SQIVND (reference sequence). V gave up 3 bases and J gave up 0 bases, with 17 bases separating them. CDR3 sequence: CASSIIYEDPMNTEAFF. CDR3 coding DNA: TGTGCCAGTAGTATTATCTATGAGGACCCGATGAACACTGAAGCTTTCTTT.

Many counts were recorded for this clonotype. V gene TRBV20-1 combines with J gene TRBJ2-7; no reliable D call. Germline CDR1 reads DFQATT; CDR2 reads SNEGSKA (reference sequence). The CDR3 loop spans 11 amino acids. V lost 1 base and J lost 4, with 5 bases in between. The CDR3 reads CSARVGYEQYF. In DNA form, the CDR3 reads TGCAGTGCTAGAGTTGGATACGAGCAGTACTTC.

This clonotype was observed a handful of times. This chain uses TRBV6-2 or TRBV6-3 with TRBJ2-1; no firm D call. V lost 7 bases to trimming and J lost 0 bases, with 13 bases between them. Per the germline V gene, CDR1 is MNHEY and CDR2 is SVGEGT. The CDR3 is 15 residues long. The CDR3 nucleotides read TGTGCCAGCATCGGCCCTGATAGCTCCTACAATGAGCAGTTCTTC. It encodes CASIGPDSSYNEQFF.